The source of this T cell receptor beta chain is a study of blood T cell repertoires in COVID-19. At the level of the study: Acute and convalescent COVID-19 specimens originated in the United States, Italy and Spain.

Original data processing: The authors estimated nucleated cell counts from reference gene primer amplification. Produced via immunoSEQ multiplex PCR; TCRdb's table is partial and in-frame only. D and trimming were read from the DNA, whereas the V and J calls and clone size are those reported in that table. The sample has fewer than 250,000 clones, roughly nine tenths seen once; the top ten hold 0.65% to 0.85%. Trimming pared 3 bases from V and 4 bases from J, leaving 8 bases between. The CDR3 consists of 12 residues. Germline V gene lookup returns CDR1 SGDLS and CDR2 YYNGEE. This clone has only one observation.

The chain joins TRBV9 to TRBJ2-7; D is unresolved. The sequenced sample consisted of peripheral blood. This receptor was identified in a man aged 35 to 55 with acute or convalescent COVID-19. DNA for the CDR3: TGTGCCAGCAGCGGGAACGGGTACGAGCAGTACTTC. The encoded protein is CASSGNGYEQYF.